These 14 T cell receptor beta chains came from one sample sequenced in a study of shared clonotypes between healthy human individuals. Profiling relied on immunoSEQ multiplex PCR, and the TCRdb table lists in-frame clones only, not all of them. The sample shows about 700,000 clones, around 90% of them seen only once. It was CD45RO-negative cells, positively selected for CCR7, that made up naive CD8 cells, with terminally differentiated effector memory CD45RA+ cells excluded. What was sequenced was naive CD8+ T cells sorted from blood. These receptor sequences come from a man aged 25 to 40 in good health.

The chain has TRBV27 and TRBJ1-1; 7 bases line up with TRBD1. This CDR3 is built from 14 residues. J gave up 5 bases and V 4 bases, and 7 bases lay outside the gene matches. Germline V gene sequence: CDR1 MNHEY, CDR2 SMNVEV (reference sequence). The CDR3 is CASSSKTGWTEAFF. DNA of the CDR3: TGTGCCAGCAGTTCCAAGACAGGGTGGACTGAAGCTTTCTTT.

The chain is built from TRBV7-8 and TRBJ2-1; 10 positions agree with TRBD2. Trimming removed 4 bases from V and 7 bases from J; junction bases left unmatched: 4. Germline V gene sequence: CDR1 SGHVS, CDR2 FQNEAQ. This CDR3 is 14 amino acids long. The CDR3 is CASSSPGLANEQFF. The CDR3 region has the DNA TGTGCCAGCAGCTCCCCGGGACTAGCGAATGAGCAGTTCTTC.

The rearrangement joins TRBV5-1 to TRBJ2-3; 12 bases fit TRBD2. V was clipped by 2 bases and J by 3 bases; unmatched bases: 4. Germline CDR1 and CDR2: SGHRS and YFSETQ. The CDR3 runs to 16 residues. The CDR3 region is CASSFLAGGPTDTQYF. CDR3 nucleotides: TGCGCCAGCAGCTTCCTAGCGGGAGGGCCAACAGATACGCAGTATTTT.

The chain combines TRBV7-6 with TRBJ1-1, with D unclear. The length of the CDR3 is 15 residues. Germline loops: CDR1 SGHVS, CDR2 FNYEAQ. The V end lost 5 bases, the J end lost 1 base, and 14 bases lay between the germline ends. CDR3 in DNA: TGTGCCAGCAGCGAAATCTCACAGTCGAACACTGAAGCTTTCTTT. Amino acid sequence: CASSEISQSNTEAFF.

This chain links TRBV7-2 with TRBJ2-7; a weak D match, TRBD1 (5 bases). The CDR3 contains 14 residues. The germline CDR1 and CDR2 sequences are SGHTA and FQGNSA. The V gene lost 2 bases and the J gene lost 0 bases, with 8 bases spanning the gap. CDR3: CASSLSDSSYEQYF. In DNA form, the CDR3 reads TGTGCCAGCAGCTTATCAGACAGCTCCTACGAGCAGTACTTC.

The V and J genes are TRBV11-2 and TRBJ2-1; tentatively, D is TRBD1 or TRBD2 (5 bases each). V was trimmed by 5 bases and J by 8 bases, leaving 13 bases between them. The CDR3 length is 13 residues. The germline V gene has CDR1 SGHAT and CDR2 FQNNGV. Written as DNA, the CDR3 is TGTGCCAGCAGCAGCCCGGGACGGGATGAGCAGTTCTTC. Translating it yields CASSSPGRDEQFF. Combining the CDR3 with reference TRBV11-2 and TRBJ2-1 gives the whole variable domain EAGVAQSPRYKIIEKRQSVAFWCNPISGHATLYWYQQILGQGPKLLIQFQNNGVVDDSQLPKDRFSAERLKGVDSTLKIQPAKLEDSAVYLCASSSPGRDEQFFGPGTRLTVL.

V and J are TRBV15 and TRBJ1-2; the D is unclear. This CDR3 spans 16 amino acids. Germline V gives CDR1 LNHNV, CDR2 YYDKDF (reference sequence). The ends were cut back, 0 bases at V and 3 bases at J, with 14 bases in the middle. CDR3 coding DNA: TGTGCCACCAGCAGAGATAACAGACGAGAAGACTATGGCTACACCTTC. Translating it yields CATSRDNRREDYGYTF.

The rearrangement links TRBV9 to TRBJ2-7; 10 bases match TRBD1. CDR1 SGDLS and CDR2 YYNGEE come from the germline V gene. Trimming removed 7 bases from V and 2 bases from J; junction bases left unmatched: 3. The CDR3 loop spans 13 amino acids. This CDR3 reads CASGGTGAYEQYF. The DNA of the CDR3 is TGTGCCAGCGGGGGGACAGGGGCCTACGAGCAGTACTTC.

The chain uses TRBV7-3 and TRBJ2-3; 13 bases agree with TRBD2. This CDR3 spans 15 amino acids. CDR1 and CDR2 from the germline V gene are SGHTA and FQGTGA. V lost 5 bases to trimming and J lost 5 bases; unmatched junction nucleotides: 4. The CDR3, as DNA: TGTGCCAGCAGCCCCGGACTAGCGGGAGTAGATACGCAGTATTTT. Translating it yields CASSPGLAGVDTQYF. The full variable domain, in which reference TRBV7-3 and TRBJ2-3 provide the parts outside the CDR3, is GAGVSQTPSNKVTEKGKYVELRCDPISGHTALYWYRQSLGQGPEFLIYFQGTGAADDSGLPNDRFFAVRPEGSVSTLKIQRTERGDSAVYLCASSPGLAGVDTQYFGPGTRLTVL.

V usage is TRBV10-2 and J usage is TRBJ2-2, with D possibly being TRBD1 (5 bases). Looked up from germline, CDR1 is WSHSY and CDR2 is SAAADI. The CDR3 covers 17 residues. Trimming cost V 8 bases and J 0 bases, with 19 bases left between them. The CDR3 bases are TGCGCCAGCGAGATGACAGTGGGGTCTTCGAACACCGGGGAGCTGTTTTTT. It translates to CASEMTVGSSNTGELFF.

This clone has only one observation. The CDR3 region is CASSGQGALGYTF. Written as DNA, the CDR3 is TGTGCCAGCAGCGGACAGGGGGCGCTTGGCTACACCTTC. The rearrangement joins TRBV5-5 to TRBJ1-2; 11 bases align to TRBD1. V lost 4 bases to trimming and J lost 7 bases; unmatched junction nucleotides: 3. Germline V CDR1 and CDR2: SGHKS, YYEKEE (reference sequence). The CDR3 is made up of 13 amino acids.

The chain uses TRBV9 and TRBJ2-5; 9 positions match TRBD1. From germline, CDR1 is SGDLS and CDR2 YYNGEE. V lost 4 bases and J lost 3; bases outside the gene matches: 7. The CDR3 contains 15 residues. DNA for the CDR3: TGTGCCAGCAGCCCCTGGACAGGGGTTAAAGAGACCCAGTACTTC. This gives the protein CASSPWTGVKETQYF. The full variable domain, its missing parts supplied by reference TRBV9 and TRBJ2-5, is DSGVTQTPKHLITATGQRVTLRCSPRSGDLSVYWYQQSLDQGLQFLIQYYNGEERAKGNILERFSAQQFPDLHSELNLSSLELGDSALYFCASSPWTGVKETQYFGPGTRLLVL.

The count of this clone is one. The chain employs TRBV5-1 and TRBJ2-5; D unclear. V was trimmed by 1 base and J by 4 bases, leaving 14 bases between them. Germline assignment: CDR1 SGHRS and CDR2 YFSETQ. There are 15 residues in the CDR3. In DNA, the CDR3 is TGCGCCAGCAGCTTGTATTCGGCAGGCGGAGAGACCCAGTACTTC. This encodes CASSLYSAGGETQYF. The variable domain in full, completed from reference TRBV5-1 and TRBJ2-5, reads KAGVTQTPRYLIKTRGQQVTLSCSPISGHRSVSWYQQTPGQGLQFLFEYFSETQRNKGNFPGRFSGRQFSNSRSEMNVSTLELGDSALYLCASSLYSAGGETQYFGPGTRLLVL.

DNA for the CDR3: TGTGCCAGCAGCGTAGCGGGAGAAATGCGCGATGAGCAGTTCTTC. It yields the protein CASSVAGEMRDEQFF. The chain couples TRBV9 to TRBJ2-1, with D maybe TRBD2 (6 bases). Per the germline V gene, CDR1 is SGDLS and CDR2 is YYNGEE. Trimming took off 0 bases at V and 8 bases at J, with 15 bases between the two ends. The CDR3 totals 15 residues.